This record concerns one TCR beta chain sequence. What it binds is unknown. This sample stems from a study of vaccination and CD4 T cells after COVID-19. Sequenced with the Oncomine TCR Beta short-read assay was DNA taken from cultured CD4+ T cells. TCRdb used MiXCR to reprocess the PCR reads, holding one entry per CDR3 protein. The table lists thousands of distinct CDR3 sequences, 55% to 80% of them singletons, with around 10% in the top ten. The treatment was: approximately nine-day PBMC culture with coronavirus spike peptide pools or control peptides (ViraFEST assay). With V trimmed by 3 bases and J by 1 base, 3 bases remained unmatched. In germline, CDR1 is SGHAT, CDR2 FQNNGV. The CDR3 extends over 15 amino acids.

Sequencing used CD4+ T cells from blood, cultured in vitro, obtained before SARS-CoV-2 vaccination. The receptor comes from a human donor who had recovered from COVID-19. The chain couples TRBV11-2 to TRBJ2-3; the match to TRBD1 covers 8 bases. CDR3 DNA: TGTGCCAGCAGCTTCTCCAGGGGGCGCACAGATACGCAGTATTTT. It translates to CASSFSRGRTDTQYF.